These 23 T cell receptor beta chains originate from one sample sequenced in a study of shared clonotypes between healthy human individuals. The naive CD8 fraction comprised CD45RO-negative cells positively selected for CCR7 and excluded terminally differentiated effector memory CD45RA+ cells. Assay used: immunoSEQ multiplex PCR; TCRdb lists only in-frame clones, some missing. The sample carries approximately 2,000,000 clones, roughly 93% recorded once. The sample was naive CD8+ T cells from PBMCs. Source of these receptors: a young man in good health. Some clones in this sample may be carry-over from other donors' samples.

This clone was seen just once. The rearrangement links TRBV4-1 to TRBJ2-2; TRBD1 matches at 9 bases. This CDR3 is built from 16 residues. CDR1 is MGHRA and CDR2 is YSYEKL in the germline V gene. V lost 4 bases, J lost 7 bases, and 10 bases stayed unmatched. CDR3 in amino acids: CASSLYRGPIGGELFF. The CDR3 DNA reads TGCGCCAGCAGCCTGTACAGGGGGCCCATAGGCGGGGAGCTGTTTTTT.

CDR3 nucleotides: TGTGCCAGCATTCAAGGCGGCAGTTCCAATGAGCAGTTCTTC. It is translated as CASIQGGSSNEQFF. The chain is built from TRBV6-5 and TRBJ2-1, with D unclear. This CDR3 comprises 14 residues. Trimming shortened V by 7 bases and J by 6 bases, and 16 bases separated the two germline ends. From germline, CDR1 is MNHEY and CDR2 SVGAGI.

Only one count was recorded for this clone. The V call is TRBV29-1, the J call TRBJ2-7, with 10 bases aligning to TRBD1. Germline V gene sequence: CDR1 SQVTM, CDR2 ANQGSEA. The CDR3 spans 14 residues. With 5 bases clipped from V and 2 bases from J, the junction kept 6 bases outside the gene matches. In DNA, the CDR3 is TGCAGCGTTAATGGACAGGGGGAAGCCTACGAGCAGTACTTC. Translation: CSVNGQGEAYEQYF.

V is TRBV30 and J is TRBJ1-5; no clear D. The CDR3 spans 14 residues. Trimming left V 2 bases short and J 0 bases short, with 8 bases between. From germline, CDR1 is GTSNPN and CDR2 SVGIG (reference sequence). This chain's CDR3 is CAWSHVDSNQPQHF. Here the CDR3 DNA reads TGTGCCTGGAGTCATGTGGATAGCAATCAGCCCCAGCATTTT.

The rearrangement joins TRBV9 to TRBJ1-2; a possible D gene is TRBD1 (6 bases). The CDR3 has 14 amino acids. V was trimmed by 4 bases and J by 7 bases, leaving 17 bases between them. Germline V gene lookup returns CDR1 SGDLS and CDR2 YYNGEE. CDR3 protein: CASSPWTAVGGYTF. The CDR3 DNA follows: TGTGCCAGCAGCCCGTGGACAGCCGTAGGTGGCTACACCTTC.

This clone was observed a few times. Within the sample, other DNA sequences also encode this same CDR3. The V gene is TRBV28, the J gene TRBJ1-5; D unresolved. V lost 3 bases and J 1 base, leaving 4 bases between the germline ends. The CDR3 is made up of 13 amino acids. Germline V gives CDR1 MDHEN, CDR2 SYDVKM. The CDR3 here is CASSLGSNQPQHF. DNA for the CDR3: TGTGCCAGCAGTTTGGGAAGCAATCAGCCCCAGCATTTT.

The chain has TRBV5-4 and TRBJ1-1; D unclear. V was shortened by 4 bases and J by 5 bases, with 12 bases between the two germline ends. Germline lookup yields CDR1 SGHNT and CDR2 YYREEE (reference sequence). The CDR3 has 13 amino acids. In DNA, the CDR3 is TGTGCCAGCAGCGAGGAAAGGGATACTGAAGCTTTCTTT. It is translated as CASSEERDTEAFF.

This sequence joins TRBV2 and TRBJ1-1; D is possibly TRBD1 (5 bases). Germline CDR1 reads SNHLY; CDR2 reads FYNNEI. The V end lost 7 bases, the J end lost 1 base, and 19 bases lay between the germline ends. The CDR3 extends over 16 amino acids. The CDR3, as DNA: TGTGCCAGCATCGAACCCCCTGGGACGAGGAACACTGAAGCTTTCTTT. Translated: CASIEPPGTRNTEAFF.

This chain joins TRBV28 and TRBJ2-7, with D perhaps TRBD1 (5 bases). CDR3 length: 14 amino acids. The V end was cut by 6 bases, the J end by 2 bases, with 14 bases between. CDR1 and CDR2 from the germline V gene are MDHEN and SYDVKM. The CDR3 here is CASSRQGETYEQYF. The CDR3, as DNA: TGTGCCAGCAGCCGGCAGGGCGAAACCTACGAGCAGTACTTC.

The chain is built from TRBV28 and TRBJ2-7; D gene unclear. V shed 5 bases and J shed 2 bases, with 16 bases lying between them. CDR1 and CDR2 (germline): MDHEN, SYDVKM. The CDR3 runs to 15 residues. Here the CDR3 DNA reads TGTGCCAGCAGTCCCTCCCATCCACCAACCTACGAGCAGTACTTC. Translating gives CASSPSHPPTYEQYF.

CDR3 sequence (DNA): TGTGCCAGCAGCCTGGGACAGGGAACAGGAGAGACCCAGTACTTC. Residues: CASSLGQGTGETQYF. This sequence joins TRBV11-3 and TRBJ2-5, with 9 bases matching TRBD1. From germline, CDR1 is SGHNT and CDR2 YENEEA. Unmatched junction bases numbered 8, after V lost 5 bases and J lost 4 bases. CDR3 size: 15 residues.

The chain joins TRBV12-5 to TRBJ2-5; 9 bases are shared with TRBD2. Germline V gives CDR1 LGHNT, CDR2 FRNRAP. V was pared by 2 bases and J by 9 bases, with 4 bases of the junction left unmatched. This CDR3 region has 13 residues. The CDR3 loop is CASGLRREGPQYF. The DNA for the CDR3 is TGTGCTAGTGGTTTGCGGCGGGAGGGCCCCCAGTACTTC.

V gene TRBV5-4 combines with J gene TRBJ1-1; 7 bases map to TRBD1. This CDR3 contains 14 residues. Germline-derived CDR1 and CDR2 are SGHNT and YYREEE (reference sequence). After removal of 0 bases from V and 5 bases from J, the junction contained 4 bases not matched to a gene. The DNA of the CDR3 is TGTGCCAGCAGCTTGGGGACAGGCTGGACTGAAGCTTTCTTT. Protein product: CASSLGTGWTEAFF.

This sequence joins TRBV4-3 and TRBJ2-7; the match to TRBD1 covers 7 bases. The junction had 11 bases not matched to a gene; V was cut back by 3 bases and J by 3 bases. CDR1 is LGHNA, CDR2 YSLEER, per germline. The CDR3 is made up of 16 amino acids. The chain's CDR3 is CASSQALYRGDYEQYF. The CDR3, as DNA: TGCGCCAGCAGCCAGGCACTCTACAGGGGTGACTACGAGCAGTACTTC.

This chain uses TRBV4-1 with TRBJ2-7; TRBD2 aligns across 7 bases. Per germline, CDR1 MGHRA and CDR2 YSYEKL. V shed 3 bases, J shed 7 bases, and the junction held 9 bases outside the gene matches. CDR3 length: 14 residues. The chain's CDR3 is CASSHPRGVGEQYF. CDR3 nucleotide sequence: TGCGCCAGCAGCCACCCCCGGGGGGTCGGAGAGCAGTACTTC.

The V and J genes are TRBV9 and TRBJ2-5, with a tentative D call TRBD2 (5 bases). The CDR3 consists of 15 residues. Trimming took off 0 bases at V and 1 base at J, with 10 bases between the two ends. Looked up from germline, CDR1 is SGDLS and CDR2 is YYNGEE. Here the CDR3 reads CASSVGRGSQETQYF. The CDR3 nucleotides are TGTGCCAGCAGCGTAGGTCGAGGGTCCCAAGAGACCCAGTACTTC.

This clone showed up just once. The V gene is TRBV28, the J gene TRBJ1-5; D ambiguous. The CDR3 extends over 16 amino acids. Germline V gives CDR1 MDHEN, CDR2 SYDVKM. V lost 2 bases, J lost 0 bases, and 11 bases lay in between. The CDR3 is CASSLLLRNSNQPQHF. CDR3 nucleotides: TGTGCCAGCAGTTTACTCCTGAGAAATAGCAATCAGCCCCAGCATTTT.

The chain joins TRBV7-9 to TRBJ2-5; 7 nucleotides agree with TRBD2. The CDR3 spans 15 residues. The germline V gene has CDR1 SEHNR and CDR2 FQNEAQ (reference sequence). After removal of 5 bases from V and 6 bases from J, the junction contained 12 bases not matched to a gene. CDR3 nucleotide sequence: TGTGCCAGCAGCGCTGAAGGGAGGGCCCCGAAGACCCAGTACTTC. Amino acids: CASSAEGRAPKTQYF.

In regard to this clone: This specimen includes other DNA sequences encoding the same CDR3. The chain has TRBV28 and TRBJ1-5; D perhaps matches TRBD1 (5 bases). V lost 3 bases to trimming and J lost 4 bases, with 13 bases between them. Germline CDR1 is MDHEN and CDR2 is SYDVKM. The CDR3 contains 15 residues. CDR3 sequence (DNA): TGTGCCAGCAGTTTCCTAGGGGTTGGTAATCAGCCCCAGCATTTT. Amino acid sequence: CASSFLGVGNQPQHF.

V usage is TRBV28 and J usage is TRBJ2-3; D is possibly TRBD2 (6 bases). Germline loops: CDR1 MDHEN, CDR2 SYDVKM. The CDR3 consists of 15 residues. V was clipped by 7 bases and J by 3 bases, with 17 bases between them. The CDR3 sequence: CASTSPRAGTDTQYF. In nucleotides, the CDR3 is TGTGCCAGCACCTCCCCGCGTGCGGGGACAGATACGCAGTATTTT.

The chain combines TRBV18 with TRBJ2-3; a weak D match, TRBD2 (5 bases). Germline V gives CDR1 KGHSH, CDR2 LQKENI. V was trimmed by 5 bases and J by 4 bases, leaving 16 bases between them. The CDR3 has 15 amino acids. The CDR3 DNA reads as TGTGCCAGCTCAGCCGTGGCGGGTAGCGCAGATACGCAGTATTTT. Its translation: CASSAVAGSADTQYF.

This rearrangement joins TRBV2 to TRBJ1-3; no firm D call. The CDR3 has 14 amino acids. V shed 6 bases and J shed 4 bases, with 13 bases lying between them. Germline V gives CDR1 SNHLY, CDR2 FYNNEI. CDR3 DNA: TGTGCCAGCAGCACAACATATACGGGAAACACCATATATTTT. Its translation: CASSTTYTGNTIYF.

The J gene is TRBJ2-5, the V gene TRBV9, with 9 bases aligning to TRBD2. With 2 bases clipped from V and 5 bases from J, the junction kept 4 bases outside the gene matches. CDR3 size: 14 residues. CDR1 is SGDLS and CDR2 is YYNGEE in the germline V gene. CDR3 nucleotides: TGTGCCAGCAGCGTTTTAGCGGGAGTTGAGACCCAGTACTTC. Amino acid sequence: CASSVLAGVETQYF. Using reference TRBV9 and TRBJ2-5 for the parts outside the CDR3, the full variable domain is DSGVTQTPKHLITATGQRVTLRCSPRSGDLSVYWYQQSLDQGLQFLIQYYNGEERAKGNILERFSAQQFPDLHSELNLSSLELGDSALYFCASSVLAGVETQYFGPGTRLLVL.